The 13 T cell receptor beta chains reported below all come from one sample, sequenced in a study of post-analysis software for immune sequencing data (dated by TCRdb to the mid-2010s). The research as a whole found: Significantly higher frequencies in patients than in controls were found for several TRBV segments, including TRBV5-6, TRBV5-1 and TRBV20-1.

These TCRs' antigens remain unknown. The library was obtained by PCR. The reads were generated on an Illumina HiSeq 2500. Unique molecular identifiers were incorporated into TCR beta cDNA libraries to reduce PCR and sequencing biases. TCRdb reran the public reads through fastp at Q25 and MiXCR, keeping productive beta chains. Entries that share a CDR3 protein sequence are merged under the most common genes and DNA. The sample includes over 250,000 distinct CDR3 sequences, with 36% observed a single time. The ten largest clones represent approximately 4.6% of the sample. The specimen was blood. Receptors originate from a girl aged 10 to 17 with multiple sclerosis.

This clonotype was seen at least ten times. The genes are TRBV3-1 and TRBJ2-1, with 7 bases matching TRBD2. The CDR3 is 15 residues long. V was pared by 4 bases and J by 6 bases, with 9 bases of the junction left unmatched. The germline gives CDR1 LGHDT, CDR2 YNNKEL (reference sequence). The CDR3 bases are TGTGCCAGCAGCCCTCCTGAGGCTAGCGGCAATGAGCAGTTCTTC. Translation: CASSPPEASGNEQFF.

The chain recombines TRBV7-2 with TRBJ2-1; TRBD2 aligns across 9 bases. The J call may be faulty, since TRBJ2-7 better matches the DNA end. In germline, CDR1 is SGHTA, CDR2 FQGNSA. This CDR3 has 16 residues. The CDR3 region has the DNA TGTGCCAGTAGCCCCTTCCCTAGCGGGGAGTACAATGAGCAGTACTTC. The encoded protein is CASSPFPSGEYNEQYF.

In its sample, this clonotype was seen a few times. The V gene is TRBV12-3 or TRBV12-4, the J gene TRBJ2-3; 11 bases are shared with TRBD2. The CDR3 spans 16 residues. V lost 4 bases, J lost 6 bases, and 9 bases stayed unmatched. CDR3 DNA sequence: TGTGCCAGCAGTTCCCCCACTAGCGGGAGTGCGGATACGCAGTATTTT. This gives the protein CASSSPTSGSADTQYF.

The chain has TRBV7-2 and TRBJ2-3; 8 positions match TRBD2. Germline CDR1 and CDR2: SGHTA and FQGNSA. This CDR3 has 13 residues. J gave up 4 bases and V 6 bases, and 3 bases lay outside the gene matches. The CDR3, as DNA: TGTGCCAGCAGTAGACTAGCGTCAGATACGCAGTATTTT. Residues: CASSRLASDTQYF.

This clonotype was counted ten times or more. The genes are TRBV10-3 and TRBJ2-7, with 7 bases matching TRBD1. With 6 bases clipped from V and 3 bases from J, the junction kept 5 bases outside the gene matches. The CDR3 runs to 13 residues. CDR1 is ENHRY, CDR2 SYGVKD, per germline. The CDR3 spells CAIRPQGDYEQYF. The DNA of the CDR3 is TGTGCCATCAGACCCCAGGGGGACTACGAGCAGTACTTC.

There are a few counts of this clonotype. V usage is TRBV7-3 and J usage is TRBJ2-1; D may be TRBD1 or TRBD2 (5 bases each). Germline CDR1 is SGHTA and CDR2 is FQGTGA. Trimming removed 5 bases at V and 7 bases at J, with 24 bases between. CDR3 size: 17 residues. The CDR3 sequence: CASSLDGTGGGINEQFF. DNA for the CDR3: TGTGCCAGCAGCCTGGATGGGACGGGCGGAGGTATTAATGAGCAGTTCTTC.

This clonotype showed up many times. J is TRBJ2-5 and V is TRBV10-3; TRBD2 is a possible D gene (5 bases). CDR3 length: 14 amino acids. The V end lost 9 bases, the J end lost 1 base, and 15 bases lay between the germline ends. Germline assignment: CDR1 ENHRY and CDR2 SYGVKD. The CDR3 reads CAIGRNRGQETQYF. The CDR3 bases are TGTGCCATTGGGCGGAACCGGGGCCAAGAGACCCAGTACTTC.

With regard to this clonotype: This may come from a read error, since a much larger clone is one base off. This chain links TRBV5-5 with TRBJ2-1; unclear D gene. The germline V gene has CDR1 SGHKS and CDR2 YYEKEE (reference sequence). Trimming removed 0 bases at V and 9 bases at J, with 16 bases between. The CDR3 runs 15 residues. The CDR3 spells CASSLAPPGRGEQFF. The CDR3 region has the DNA TGTGCCAGCAGCTTGGCTCCCCCAGGTAGAGGTGAGCAGTTCTTC. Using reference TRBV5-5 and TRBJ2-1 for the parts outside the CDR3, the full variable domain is DAGVTQSPTHLIKTRGQQVTLRCSPISGHKSVSWYQQVLGQGPQFIFQYYEKEERGRGNFPDRFSARQFPNYSSELNVNALLLGDSALYLCASSLAPPGRGEQFFGPGTRLTVL.

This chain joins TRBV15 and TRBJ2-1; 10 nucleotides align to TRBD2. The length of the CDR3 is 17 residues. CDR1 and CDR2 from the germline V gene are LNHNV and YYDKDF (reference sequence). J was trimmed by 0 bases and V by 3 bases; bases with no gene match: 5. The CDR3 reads CATSSGTSASSYNEQFF. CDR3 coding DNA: TGTGCCACCAGCAGTGGGACTAGCGCGAGCTCCTACAATGAGCAGTTCTTC.

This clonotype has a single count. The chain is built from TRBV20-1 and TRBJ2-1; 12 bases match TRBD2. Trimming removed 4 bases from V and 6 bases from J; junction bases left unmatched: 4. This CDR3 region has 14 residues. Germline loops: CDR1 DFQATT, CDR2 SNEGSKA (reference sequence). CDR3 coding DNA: TGCAGTGCTACCGGACTAGCGGGGACCAATGAGCAGTTCTTC. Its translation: CSATGLAGTNEQFF.

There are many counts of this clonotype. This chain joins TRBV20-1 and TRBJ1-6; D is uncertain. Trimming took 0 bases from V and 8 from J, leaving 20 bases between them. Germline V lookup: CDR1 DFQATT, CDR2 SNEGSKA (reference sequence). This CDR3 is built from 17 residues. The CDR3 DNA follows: TGCAGTGCTAGAGACCCGAAGGGCGGGTACGGGGATTCACCCCTCCACTTT. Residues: CSARDPKGGYGDSPLHF.

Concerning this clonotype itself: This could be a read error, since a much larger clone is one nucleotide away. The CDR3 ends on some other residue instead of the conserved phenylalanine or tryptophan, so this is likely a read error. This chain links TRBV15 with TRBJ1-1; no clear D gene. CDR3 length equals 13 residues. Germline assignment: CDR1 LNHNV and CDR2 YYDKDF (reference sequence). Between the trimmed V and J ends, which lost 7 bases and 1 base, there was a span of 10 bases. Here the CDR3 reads CATNNQPNTEAFI. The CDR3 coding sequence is TGTGCCACCAATAACCAGCCGAACACTGAAGCTTTCATT.

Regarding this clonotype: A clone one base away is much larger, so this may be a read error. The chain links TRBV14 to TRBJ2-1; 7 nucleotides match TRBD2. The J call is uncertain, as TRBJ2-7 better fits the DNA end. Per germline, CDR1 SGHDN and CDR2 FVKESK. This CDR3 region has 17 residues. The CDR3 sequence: CASSQDWGGGPYNEQYF. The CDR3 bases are TGTGCCAGCAGCCAAGATTGGGGGGGAGGTCCCTACAATGAGCAGTACTTC.